The T cell receptor beta chain described here comes from a study of early T cells in non-severe SARS-CoV-2 infection. V shed 0 bases and J shed 5 bases, with 16 bases lying between them. CDR1 and CDR2 from the germline V gene are SGHTA and FQGNSA. This CDR3 region has 17 residues. MiXCR, applied by TCRdb to the 5' RACE reads, yields one record per CDR3 protein. This table holds around 55,000 distinct CDR3 sequences, about 15% found once. The sample was whole blood, taken at baseline. The chain has TRBV7-2 and TRBJ2-2, with D perhaps matching TRBD2 (5 bases). The source is an adult who was a healthcare worker with PCR-confirmed SARS-CoV-2 infection or an uninfected control (not recorded which). The CDR3 bases are TGTGCCAGCAGCTTAGCGCAGAGGGCTAGAGTAACCGGGGAGCTGTTTTTT. Encoded protein: CASSLAQRARVTGELFF.